This TCR beta chain was recovered during a study of blood T cells in healthy people across ages (dated by TCRdb to between 2015 and 2017). With regard to the full study: In model experiments, roughly one uniquely barcoded TCR beta cDNA molecule per two T cells was captured by template switching. Two additional independent replicas of 1 million unique cDNA reads from the same blood draw were analyzed for two donors (one aged 18 to 30 and one aged 80 or older). Using deep sequencing normalized with unique cDNA molecular identifiers, the study measured how TCR beta repertoire diversity changes with age. Four age groups were formed from the donors: young (average approximately 15 years), middle-aged (just under 40), aged (roughly 56) and long-lived (82). Donors of different ages were randomly distributed across sequencing lanes to avoid experimental bias.

The roughly 37 donors, aged roughly 6 to 100 years, were systemically healthy Caucasian individuals from Russia. Each donor gave approximately 9.4 milliliters of peripheral blood, drawn into EDTA-treated Vacutainer tubes. Ficoll-Paque density-gradient centrifugation was used to isolate PBMCs, with at least 7 million per sample. Trizol reagent was used to extract total RNA from the PBMCs, yielding at least 6 micrograms per sample. For every donor, flow cytometry on a PBMC aliquot measured the percentage of naive CD45RAhigh/CD27high T cells. Library preparation employed 5' RACE. The instrument given in TCRdb is Illumina HiSeq 2500. A second PCR of roughly 6 to 11 cycles was performed with a sample-barcoded 5' primer and a J-beta primer mix. A unique molecular identifier was introduced onto each TCR beta cDNA molecule by a template-switch 5' adaptor carrying 12 random nucleotides. Each sample yielded at least 2.5 million CDR3-containing paired-end reads. First-strand cDNA synthesis was performed from all RNA using the Mint cDNA synthesis kit, with priming by a TRBC-specific oligonucleotide. All cDNA was treated with uracil-DNA glycosylase and then went through a first 18-cycle PCR with the universal primers M1SS and BC2_uni_R. In the authors' own workflow: Each sample was normalized by randomly selecting 1 million high-quality reads, each carrying a distinct molecular identifier. Instead of being binned into consensus sequences, reads that shared molecular identifiers were thrown out. MiTCR, set to a Q25 quality threshold and the strictest error-elimination algorithm, was used for CDR3 identification, clonotype clustering and error correction. Lower-bound total TCR beta diversity was estimated with a nonparametric unseen species model using Euler transformation. TCRdb reprocessing: public reads trimmed at Q25 with fastp, clones called with MiXCR, in-frame beta chains kept. Rows matching on CDR3 protein sequence are summarized as one entry with the most common DNA and genes. What appears here as the V and J calls and clone size reflects TCRdb's work, not the paper's. The sample records around 750,000 distinct CDR3 sequences, less than 70% of which are singletons. Jointly, the top ten make up under 50% of the sample.

Points on this clonotype: Its antigen is not yet known. No base quality information exists; no much larger clone differs at one position.

The junction carries 8 bases between V and J, which are trimmed by 1 base and 8 bases respectively. From the cysteine through the phenylalanine, the CDR3 covers 12 amino acids. The read is trimmed to its CDR3 DNA, 36 bases read in frame from base 1. As encoded in the germline V gene (reference sequence), CDR1 is LGHDT while CDR2 is YNNKEL. Results and caveats for the whole study, not just this receptor: As age increased, observed TCR beta diversity per million T cells dropped in a roughly linear way, and a significant reduction was already evident by age 40. Because profiling used bulk unsorted PBMCs, naive and antigen-experienced compartments could not be compared conclusively. Estimates of total diversity based on one million sequenced T cells were regarded as lower bounds and as underestimates. Observed TCR beta diversity correlated strongly with the percentage of naive T cells measured by flow cytometry. Donor CMV infection status was unknown, potentially confounding age-related changes in expanded clonotypes. The long-lived group showed more naive CD4+ T cells, fewer expanded clones and increased TCR diversity than the aged group, suggesting age selection.

This TCR was sampled from a man older than 75 in good health. Rearrangement joined TRBV3-1 to TRBJ1-2; confidence is insufficient to name the D gene. The sample consisted of blood. The DNA is as follows: TGTGCCAGCAGCCAAGTAGGAGGGGGCTACACCTTC. Its amino acids are CASSQVGGGYTF.